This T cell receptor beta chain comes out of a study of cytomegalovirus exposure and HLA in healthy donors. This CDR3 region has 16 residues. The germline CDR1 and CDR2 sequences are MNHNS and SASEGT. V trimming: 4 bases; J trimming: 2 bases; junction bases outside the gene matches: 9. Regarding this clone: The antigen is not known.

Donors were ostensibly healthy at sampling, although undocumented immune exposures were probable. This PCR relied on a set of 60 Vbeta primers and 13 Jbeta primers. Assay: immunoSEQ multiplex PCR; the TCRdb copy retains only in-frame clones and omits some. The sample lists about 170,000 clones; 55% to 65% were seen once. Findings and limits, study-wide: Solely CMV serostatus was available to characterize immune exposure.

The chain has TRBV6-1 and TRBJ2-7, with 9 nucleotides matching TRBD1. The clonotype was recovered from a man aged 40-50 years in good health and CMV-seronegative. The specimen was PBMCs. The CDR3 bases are TGTGCCAGCAGTGGACCGGGACAGGGTCTAACCTACGAGCAGTACTTC. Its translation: CASSGPGQGLTYEQYF.